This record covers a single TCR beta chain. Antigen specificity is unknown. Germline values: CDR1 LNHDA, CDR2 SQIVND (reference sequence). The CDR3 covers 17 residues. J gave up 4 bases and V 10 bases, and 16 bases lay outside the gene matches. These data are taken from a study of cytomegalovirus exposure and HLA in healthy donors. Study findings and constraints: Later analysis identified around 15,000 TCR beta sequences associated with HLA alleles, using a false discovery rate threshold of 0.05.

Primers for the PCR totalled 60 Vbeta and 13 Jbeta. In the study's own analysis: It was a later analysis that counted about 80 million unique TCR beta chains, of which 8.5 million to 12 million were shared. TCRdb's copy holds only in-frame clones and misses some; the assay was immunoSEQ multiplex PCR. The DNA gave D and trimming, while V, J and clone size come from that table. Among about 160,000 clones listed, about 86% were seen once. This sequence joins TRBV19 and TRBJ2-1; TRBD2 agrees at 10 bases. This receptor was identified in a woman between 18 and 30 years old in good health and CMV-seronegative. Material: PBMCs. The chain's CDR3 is CATNPTSGYHSYNEQFF. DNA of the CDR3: TGTGCCACCAACCCGACTAGCGGGTATCATAGTTACAATGAGCAGTTCTTC.